The 2 T cell receptor beta chains given below trace back to one sample, sequenced in a study of T cells in Graves' hyperthyroidism and ophthalmopathy. Researchers amplified the TCR beta CDR3 regions from RNA transcripts. A first-round RT-PCR of the TCR CDR3 used the HTBI primer set. TCRdb reprocessed the multiplex PCR reads with MiXCR, giving one entry per CDR3 protein. The repertoire holds 600,000 or so distinct CDR3 sequences, around 15% seen once, with 3% to 4.5% in the top ten. The source material was blood. Receptors were obtained from a woman in her twenties or thirties with Graves' hyperthyroidism.

This clonotype turned up a few times. The chain joins TRBV10-2 to TRBJ2-3, with 9 nucleotides matching TRBD2. The CDR3 consists of 14 residues. The V gene's germline CDR1 is WSHSY and CDR2 SAAADI. J was trimmed by 4 bases and V by 5 bases; bases with no gene match: 4. The CDR3 bases are TGCGCCAGCAGTAGCAGCGGGAGGTCAGATACGCAGTATTTT. This translates into CASSSSGRSDTQYF.

This clonotype was seen ten or more times. The J gene is TRBJ1-2, the V gene TRBV12-3 or TRBV12-4; D gene unclear. Trimming took off 9 bases at V and 8 bases at J, with 19 bases between the two ends. This CDR3 has 13 residues. CDR3 in DNA: TGTGCCAGTCACTGGACCGTGGGGTACGGCTACACCTTC. It translates to CASHWTVGYGYTF.